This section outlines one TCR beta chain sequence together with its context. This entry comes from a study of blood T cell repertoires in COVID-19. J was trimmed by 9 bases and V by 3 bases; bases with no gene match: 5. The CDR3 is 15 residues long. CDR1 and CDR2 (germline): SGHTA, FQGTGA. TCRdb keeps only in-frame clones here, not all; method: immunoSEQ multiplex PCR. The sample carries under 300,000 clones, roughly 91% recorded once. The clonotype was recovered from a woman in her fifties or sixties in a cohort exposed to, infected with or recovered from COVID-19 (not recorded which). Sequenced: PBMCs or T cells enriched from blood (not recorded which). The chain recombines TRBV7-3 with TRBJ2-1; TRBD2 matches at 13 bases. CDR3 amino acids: CASSFGLAGAVEQFF. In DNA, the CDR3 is TGTGCCAGCAGCTTTGGACTAGCGGGAGCGGTTGAGCAGTTCTTC.